This T cell receptor beta chain was identified in a study of blood T cell repertoires in COVID-19. The V gene's germline CDR1 is SGDLS and CDR2 YYNGEE. The V gene end was trimmed by 1 base and the J gene end by 5 bases; junction bases not matched to a gene: 6. The CDR3 length is 15 residues. Some clones are missing from TCRdb's copy, which holds only in-frame ones; the method was immunoSEQ multiplex PCR. Of approximately 250,000 clones detected, over 75% appear once; the ten largest clones hold 0.75% to 1%. The sequenced material came from PBMCs or T cells enriched from blood (not recorded which). J is TRBJ2-5 and V is TRBV9, with 9 positions matching TRBD1. This clonotype was sampled from a woman aged 25 to 39 who had recovered from COVID-19. CDR3 sequence (DNA): TGTGCCAGCAGCGTAACGGGACAGGGTTTTGAGACCCAGTACTTC. Encoded protein: CASSVTGQGFETQYF.